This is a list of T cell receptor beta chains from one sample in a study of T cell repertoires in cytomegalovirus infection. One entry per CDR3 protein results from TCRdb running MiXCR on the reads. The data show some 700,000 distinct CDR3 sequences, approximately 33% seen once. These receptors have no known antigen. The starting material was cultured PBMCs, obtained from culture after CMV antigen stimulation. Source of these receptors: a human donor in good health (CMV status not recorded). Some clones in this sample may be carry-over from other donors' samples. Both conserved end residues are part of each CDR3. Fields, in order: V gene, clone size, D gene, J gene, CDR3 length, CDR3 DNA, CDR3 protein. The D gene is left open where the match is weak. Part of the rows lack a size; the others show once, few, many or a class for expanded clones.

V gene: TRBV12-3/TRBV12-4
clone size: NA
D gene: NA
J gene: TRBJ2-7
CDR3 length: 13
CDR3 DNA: TGTGCCAGCACCCTTTCGTACGGGGACGAGCAGTACTTC
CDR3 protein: CASTLSYGDEQYF

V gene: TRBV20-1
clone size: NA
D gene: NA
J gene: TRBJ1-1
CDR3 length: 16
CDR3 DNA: TGCAGTGCTAGGGATCCCTCCGCCAAAGGGAACACTGAAGCTTTCTTT
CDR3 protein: CSARDPSAKGNTEAFF

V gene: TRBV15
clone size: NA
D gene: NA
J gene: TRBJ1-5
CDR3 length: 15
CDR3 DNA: TGTGCCACCAGCAGAGATAGGGAAGGCAATCAGCCCCAGCATTTT
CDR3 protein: CATSRDREGNQPQHF

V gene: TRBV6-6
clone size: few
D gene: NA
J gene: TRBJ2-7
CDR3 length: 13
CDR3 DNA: TGTGCCAGCAAGCAGACCAACTCGGGGGAGCAGTACTTC
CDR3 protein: CASKQTNSGEQYF

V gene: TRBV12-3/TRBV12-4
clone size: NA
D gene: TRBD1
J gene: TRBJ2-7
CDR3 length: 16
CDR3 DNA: TGTGCCAGCAGCTCCCCTCCCGGGACAGGGCACTACGAGCAGTACTTC
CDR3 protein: CASSSPPGTGHYEQYF

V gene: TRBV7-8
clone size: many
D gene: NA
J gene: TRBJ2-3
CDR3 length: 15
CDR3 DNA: TGTGCCAGCAGCTTAGTGGGTAGCCTCACAGATACGCAGTATTTT
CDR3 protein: CASSLVGSLTDTQYF

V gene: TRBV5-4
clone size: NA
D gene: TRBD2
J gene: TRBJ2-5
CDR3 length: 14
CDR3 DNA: TGTGCCAGCAGCAGCGGGAGTAACCAAGAGACCCAGTACTTC
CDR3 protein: CASSSGSNQETQYF

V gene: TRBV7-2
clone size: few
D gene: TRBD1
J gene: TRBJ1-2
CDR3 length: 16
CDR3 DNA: TGTGCCAGCAGCGAATACTCGACAGGGGGCGGGAATGGCTACACCTTC
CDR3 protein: CASSEYSTGGGNGYTF

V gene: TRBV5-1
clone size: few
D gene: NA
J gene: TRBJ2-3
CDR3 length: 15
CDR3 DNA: TGCGCCAGCAGCTTGGAACGGGGGGCCACAGATACGCAGTATTTT
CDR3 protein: CASSLERGATDTQYF

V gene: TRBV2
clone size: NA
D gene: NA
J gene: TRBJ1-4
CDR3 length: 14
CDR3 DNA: TGTGCCAGCAAGGTTGACAGGTCTAATGAAAAACTGTTTTTT
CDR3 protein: CASKVDRSNEKLFF

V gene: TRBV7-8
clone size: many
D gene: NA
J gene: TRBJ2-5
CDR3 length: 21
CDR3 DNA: TGTGCCAGCAGCATATGGCCCAGGGTCAAGGGGACGGGAAGGGGGCAAGAGACCCAGTACTTC
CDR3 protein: CASSIWPRVKGTGRGQETQYF

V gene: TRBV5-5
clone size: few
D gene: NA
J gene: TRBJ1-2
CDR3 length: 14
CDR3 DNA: TGTGCCAGCAGCTTTGCGGGGCCAGGCTATGGCTACACCTTC
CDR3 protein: CASSFAGPGYGYTF

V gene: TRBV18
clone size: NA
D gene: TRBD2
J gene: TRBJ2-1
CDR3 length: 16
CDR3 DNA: TGTGCCAGCTCACCACAGCTAGCGGGGGGCTTCAATGAGCAGTTCTTC
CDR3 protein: CASSPQLAGGFNEQFF

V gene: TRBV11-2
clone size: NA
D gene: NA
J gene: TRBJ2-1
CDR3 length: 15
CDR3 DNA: TGTGCCAGCAGCTATGCGACCCCCGACCTCAATGAGCAGTTCTTC
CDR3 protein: CASSYATPDLNEQFF

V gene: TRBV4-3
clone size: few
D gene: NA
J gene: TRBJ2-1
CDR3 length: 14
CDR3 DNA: TGCGCCAGCGCCCCCGGGGTCACCTACAATGAGCAGTTCTTC
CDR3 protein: CASAPGVTYNEQFF

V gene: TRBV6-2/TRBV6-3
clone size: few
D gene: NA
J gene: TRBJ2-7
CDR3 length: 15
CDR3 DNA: TGTGCCAGCAGTCTGGGACCCCGGAGGTCCTACGAGCAGTACTTC
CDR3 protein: CASSLGPRRSYEQYF

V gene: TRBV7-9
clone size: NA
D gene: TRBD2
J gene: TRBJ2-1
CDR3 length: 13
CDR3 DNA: TGTGCCAGCAGCTTCGGGAGGGGGGATGAGCAGTTCTTC
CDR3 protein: CASSFGRGDEQFF

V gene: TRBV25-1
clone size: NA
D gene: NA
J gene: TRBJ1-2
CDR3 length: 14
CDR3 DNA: TGTGCCAGCAGTGAAGCGGACCCATTCTATGGCTACACCTTC
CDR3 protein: CASSEADPFYGYTF

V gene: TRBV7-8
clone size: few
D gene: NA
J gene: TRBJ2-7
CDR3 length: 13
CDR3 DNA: TGTGCCAGCAGTTCCTCCAAGTCCTACGAGCAGTACTTC
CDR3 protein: CASSSSKSYEQYF

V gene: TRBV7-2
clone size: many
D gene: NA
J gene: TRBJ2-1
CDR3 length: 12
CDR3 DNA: TGTGCCAGCAGCGGGAACTTCAATGAGCAGTTCTTC
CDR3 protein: CASSGNFNEQFF

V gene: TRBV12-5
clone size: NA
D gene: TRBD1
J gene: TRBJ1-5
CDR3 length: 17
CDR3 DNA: TGTGCTAGTGGTCCCGGGACAGGGGCCCTTAGCAATCAGCCCCAGCATTTT
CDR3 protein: CASGPGTGALSNQPQHF

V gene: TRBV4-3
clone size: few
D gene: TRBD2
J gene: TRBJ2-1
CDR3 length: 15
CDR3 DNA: TGCGCCAGCAGCCTAAGCGGGAGCGTGAACAATGAGCAGTTCTTC
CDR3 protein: CASSLSGSVNNEQFF

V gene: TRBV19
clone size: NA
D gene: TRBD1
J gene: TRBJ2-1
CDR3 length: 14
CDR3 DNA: TGTGCCAGTACAGGGGGCCACTCCTACAATGAGCAGTTCTTC
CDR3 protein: CASTGGHSYNEQFF

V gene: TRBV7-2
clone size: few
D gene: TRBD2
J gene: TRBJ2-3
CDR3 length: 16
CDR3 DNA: TGTGCCAGCAGCTTAGTACCGGGGGGGCCTCCGGATACGCAGTATTTT
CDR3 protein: CASSLVPGGPPDTQYF

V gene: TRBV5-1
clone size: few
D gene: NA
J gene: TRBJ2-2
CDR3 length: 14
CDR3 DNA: TGCGCCAGCAGCTTTACTCCGAACACCGGGGAGCTGTTTTTT
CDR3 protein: CASSFTPNTGELFF

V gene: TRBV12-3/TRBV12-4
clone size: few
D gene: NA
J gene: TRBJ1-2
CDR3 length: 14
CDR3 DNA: TGTGCCAGCAGTTTTCAGGGCGGTGGCTATGGCTACACCTTC
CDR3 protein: CASSFQGGGYGYTF

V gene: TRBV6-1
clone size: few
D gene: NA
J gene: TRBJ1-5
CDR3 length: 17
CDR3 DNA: TGTGCCAGCAGTGAACGTCGACCCGTGATGGTTCGGCAGCCCCAGCATTTT
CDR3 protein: CASSERRPVMVRQPQHF

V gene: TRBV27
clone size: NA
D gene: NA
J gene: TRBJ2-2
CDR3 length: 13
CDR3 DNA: TGTGCCAGCAGTTTTTGGGAAACCGGGGAGCTGTTTTTT
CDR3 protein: CASSFWETGELFF

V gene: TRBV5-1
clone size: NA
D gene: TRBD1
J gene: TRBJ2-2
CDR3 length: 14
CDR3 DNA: TGCGCCAGCAGCCCGGGACAGCTTGACGAGGAGCTGTTTTTT
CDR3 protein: CASSPGQLDEELFF